The 9 T cell receptor beta chains in this list originate from one sample, sequenced in a study of cytomegalovirus exposure and HLA in healthy donors. Only in-frame clones appear in the TCRdb table, and some are missing; sequencing was by immunoSEQ multiplex PCR. The sample has 70,000 or so clones, roughly 94% seen once. Input material: PBMCs. The receptors derive from a man between 18 and 35 years old in good health and CMV-seropositive.

The chain joins TRBV13 to TRBJ2-6; a possible D gene is TRBD2 (6 bases). The V gene's germline CDR1 is PRHDT and CDR2 FYEKMQ (reference sequence). Between the trimmed V and J ends, which lost 4 bases and 12 bases, there was a span of 16 bases. The CDR3 spans 14 residues. CDR3: CASSSTGKEGVLTF. The CDR3 DNA reads as TGTGCCAGCAGCTCCACCGGCAAGGAGGGCGTCCTGACTTTC.

The chain couples TRBV6-4 to TRBJ2-3, with 9 bases identical to TRBD2. V lost 2 bases to trimming and J lost 6 bases; unmatched junction nucleotides: 6. Germline V gives CDR1 MRHNA, CDR2 SNTAGT. This CDR3 has 15 amino acids. CDR3 loop: CASSDAAGGTDTQYF. The CDR3 nucleotides read TGTGCCAGCAGTGACGCGGCGGGAGGGACGGATACGCAGTATTTT.

This chain uses TRBV29-1 with TRBJ1-3; 7 bases are shared with TRBD1. The germline CDR1 and CDR2 sequences are SQVTM and ANQGSEA. Losses at the gene ends were 7 bases for V and 0 bases for J; bases not matched to a gene: 3. This CDR3 comprises 13 residues. CDR3 loop: CSAGDSSGNTIYF. The CDR3 DNA reads TGCAGCGCCGGGGACAGCTCTGGAAACACCATATATTTT.

This chain joins TRBV2 and TRBJ2-6; TRBD2 matches at 11 bases. The germline V gene encodes CDR1 SNHLY and CDR2 FYNNEI. CDR3 length equals 18 residues. V shed 3 bases and J 3 bases; nucleotides not matched to a gene: 7. Written as DNA, the CDR3 is TGTGCCAGCAGTGACGGACTAGCGGGTGTGGGTGGGGCCAACGTCCTGACTTTC. The encoded protein is CASSDGLAGVGGANVLTF.

The chain has TRBV9 and TRBJ2-7, with TRBD1 matching 9 bases. CDR1 SGDLS and CDR2 YYNGEE come from the germline V gene. Trimming at V came to 4 bases and at J to 2 bases, leaving 4 bases not matched to a gene. The CDR3 contains 14 residues. The CDR3 coding sequence is TGTGCCAGCAGCACGAGACAGGGGGCCTACGAGCAGTACTTC. As protein: CASSTRQGAYEQYF.

The gene calls are TRBV27 and TRBJ1-1; the match to TRBD1 covers 7 bases. The V segment lost 6 bases and the J segment 8 bases; nucleotides outside the gene matches: 12. This CDR3 contains 14 residues. Germline V gene sequence: CDR1 MNHEY, CDR2 SMNVEV (reference sequence). CDR3 protein: CASRFSRDSGEAFF. As DNA, the CDR3 is TGTGCCAGCAGGTTCTCCCGGGACAGTGGGGAAGCTTTCTTT.

The V call is TRBV7-9, the J call TRBJ2-5, with 10 bases aligning to TRBD2. Germline V lookup: CDR1 SEHNR, CDR2 FQNEAQ (reference sequence). J lost 2 bases, V lost 5 bases, and 14 bases had no gene match. CDR3 length equals 18 residues. CDR3 bases: TGTGCCAGCAGCACCCAACTAGCGGGATATGGGCCACAAGAGACCCAGTACTTC. Protein sequence: CASSTQLAGYGPQETQYF.

The chain uses TRBV5-1 and TRBJ1-2, with 9 nucleotides matching TRBD1. V lost 2 bases and J lost 8; bases outside the gene matches: 10. Germline-derived CDR1 and CDR2 are SGHRS and YFSETQ. This CDR3 is built from 15 residues. This CDR3 is CASSFGPGQGGGYTF. The CDR3 DNA follows: TGCGCCAGCAGCTTTGGCCCGGGACAGGGTGGAGGCTACACCTTC.

J is TRBJ2-7 and V is TRBV2; 8 bases are a match to TRBD2. The CDR3 length is 14 residues. The V segment lost 7 bases and the J segment 0 bases; nucleotides outside the gene matches: 5. Germline V lookup: CDR1 SNHLY, CDR2 FYNNEI. The CDR3 loop is CASNPSGSSYEQYF. The CDR3 nucleotides read TGTGCCAGCAACCCGAGCGGGAGCTCCTACGAGCAGTACTTC.